Below are 21 T cell receptor beta chains sequenced from a single sample in a study of T cell responses to AZD1222 COVID-19 vaccine. Measured with immunoSEQ multiplex PCR; TCRdb has only the in-frame clones, and not every one. The sample shows roughly 97,000 clones, 75% to 90% of them seen only once. Material: peripheral blood, obtained on day 0 of AZD1222 vaccination. The origin of the receptors is an adult in good health.

The V call is TRBV7-2, the J call TRBJ2-1, with 15 bases aligning to TRBD2. J gave up 1 base and V 3 bases, and 1 base lay outside the gene matches. From germline, CDR1 is SGHTA and CDR2 FQGNSA. CDR3 length equals 17 residues. The CDR3 DNA is TGTGCCAGCAGCTTGGGACTAGCGGGGGGTTCCTACAATGAGCAGTTCTTC. Its protein is CASSLGLAGGSYNEQFF.

The chain combines TRBV5-1 with TRBJ1-1; TRBD1 is a possible D gene (5 bases). CDR3 length equals 15 residues. Germline V gene lookup returns CDR1 SGHRS and CDR2 YFSETQ. The V gene lost 0 bases and the J gene lost 7 bases, with 16 bases spanning the gap. CDR3: CASSLDHTGRLEAFF. For the CDR3, the DNA is TGCGCCAGCAGCTTGGATCACACAGGTCGCCTTGAAGCTTTCTTT.

In regard to this clone: At one of its ends the junction is not consistent with the germline gene, which may arise from a read error. Other DNA sequences in the sample encode the same CDR3. J is TRBJ1-2 and V is TRBV11-2; no firm D call. The CDR3 has 14 amino acids. From germline, CDR1 is SGHAT and CDR2 FQNNGV. The CDR3 bases are TGTGCCAGCAGTTTAGAATGGCAAGACTATGGCTACACCTTC. This gives the protein CASSLEWQDYGYTF.

A note on this clone: A junction end diverges from the germline sequence, so it may reflect a read error. The gene calls are TRBV27 and TRBJ1-2, with 12 bases aligning to TRBD1. CDR1 and CDR2 from the germline V gene are MNHEY and SMNVEV (reference sequence). The CDR3 contains 15 residues. The CDR3 region has the DNA TGTGCCAGCAGTTTAGGGGGGACAGGGGGCTATCGCTACACCTTC. The encoded protein is CASSLGGTGGYRYTF.

This chain connects TRBV19 to TRBJ2-6; maybe TRBD1 (6 bases). V lost 7 bases to trimming and J lost 0 bases, with 16 bases between them. Looked up from germline, CDR1 is LNHDA and CDR2 is SQIVND (reference sequence). This CDR3 region has 17 residues. CDR3 DNA sequence: TGTGCCAGTAAAGGTCCGACAGGCTACTCTGGGGCCAACGTCCTGACTTTC. As protein: CASKGPTGYSGANVLTF. The complete variable domain, with remaining parts taken from reference TRBV19 and TRBJ2-6, reads DGGITQSPKYLFRKEGQNVTLSCEQNLNHDAMYWYRQDPGQGLRLIYYSQIVNDFQKGDIAEGYSVSREKKESFPLTVTSAQKNPTAFYLCASKGPTGYSGANVLTFGAGSRLTVL.

The J gene is TRBJ2-7, the V gene TRBV6-5, with 7 bases matching TRBD2. The ends lost 7 bases at V and 2 bases at J; junction bases unmatched: 5. Germline V gene data show CDR1 as MNHEY and CDR2 as SVGAGI. This CDR3 is built from 13 residues. The CDR3 protein is CASKWGGPYEQYF. The CDR3 region has the DNA TGTGCCAGCAAATGGGGGGGACCCTACGAGCAGTACTTC.

CDR3 in amino acids: CASSLYLGAKDTEAFF. The CDR3 nucleotides read TGTGCCAGCAGCTTGTATTTGGGGGCGAAGGACACTGAAGCTTTCTTT. The chain links TRBV7-9 to TRBJ1-1; tentatively, D is TRBD1 (6 bases). This CDR3 is 16 amino acids long. V was cut by 3 bases and J by 3 bases, with 17 bases left in between. From germline, CDR1 is SEHNR and CDR2 FQNEAQ (reference sequence).

This chain connects TRBV13 to TRBJ2-7, with D possibly being TRBD1 (5 bases). The CDR3 sequence is 13 residues long. Germline V gene data show CDR1 as PRHDT and CDR2 as FYEKMQ (reference sequence). Trimming shortened V by 2 bases and J by 2 bases, and 7 bases separated the two germline ends. The CDR3: CASSLQGTYEQYF. The CDR3 DNA is TGTGCCAGCAGCTTACAGGGAACCTACGAGCAGTACTTC.

The chain links TRBV19 to TRBJ1-6, with D unresolved. CDR3 size: 16 residues. Germline loops: CDR1 LNHDA, CDR2 SQIVND (reference sequence). The V gene lost 3 bases and the J gene lost 6 bases, with 15 bases spanning the gap. The CDR3: CASSIPLVEFNSPLHF. The DNA for the CDR3 is TGTGCCAGTAGTATCCCCCTCGTCGAGTTTAATTCACCCCTCCACTTT. The full variable domain, with the rest looked up from reference TRBV19 and TRBJ1-6, is DGGITQSPKYLFRKEGQNVTLSCEQNLNHDAMYWYRQDPGQGLRLIYYSQIVNDFQKGDIAEGYSVSREKKESFPLTVTSAQKNPTAFYLCASSIPLVEFNSPLHFGNGTRLTVT.

The chain combines TRBV4-1 with TRBJ1-1; D is uncertain. CDR1 is MGHRA, CDR2 YSYEKL, per germline. The V and J ends lost 3 bases and 0 bases respectively, with 8 bases between them. This CDR3 is built from 14 residues. The CDR3 region has the DNA TGCGCCAGCAGCCATTGGTCCATGAACACTGAAGCTTTCTTT. Protein product: CASSHWSMNTEAFF.

This clone was counted a single time. The chain carries TRBV5-6 and TRBJ1-2; perhaps TRBD1 as D (6 bases). V lost 5 bases to trimming and J lost 4 bases, with 15 bases between them. This CDR3 contains 14 residues. Germline CDR1 reads SGHDT; CDR2 reads YYEEEE. For the CDR3, the DNA is TGTGCCAGCAGTTTACAGGGACTTGTCTATGGCTACACCTTC. As protein: CASSLQGLVYGYTF.

J is TRBJ2-3 and V is TRBV3-1 (or the pseudogene TRBV3-2); TRBD2 matches at 10 bases. V dropped 7 bases and J dropped 4; count of bases not matched to a gene: 5. Germline CDR1 LGHDT, CDR2 YNNKEL (reference sequence). The CDR3 length is 14 residues. The CDR3 bases are TGTGCCAGCAAAGCGGGGGGGCGGTCAGATACGCAGTATTTT. Amino acid sequence: CASKAGGRSDTQYF.

The V call is TRBV18, the J call TRBJ1-1, with no clear D. CDR1 is KGHSH and CDR2 is LQKENI in the germline V gene. The CDR3 is 14 residues long. V lost 3 bases and J 1 base, leaving 9 bases between the germline ends. Written as DNA, the CDR3 is TGTGCCAGCTCACCCCGGGAGAAGAACACTGAAGCTTTCTTT. Protein sequence: CASSPREKNTEAFF.

This clone was picked up a small number of times. This sequence joins TRBV7-9 and TRBJ2-5, with 9 bases matching TRBD1. The CDR3 spans 14 residues. Trimming at V came to 4 bases and at J to 5 bases, leaving 5 bases not matched to a gene. Germline CDR1 SEHNR, CDR2 FQNEAQ (reference sequence). CDR3: CASSYSGTGETQYF. The DNA of the CDR3 is TGTGCCAGCAGCTATTCCGGGACAGGGGAGACCCAGTACTTC.

The chain has TRBV28 and TRBJ2-5, with TRBD2 as a possible D gene (6 bases). The germline CDR1 and CDR2 sequences are MDHEN and SYDVKM. The CDR3 sequence is 14 residues long. V was pared by 2 bases and J by 4 bases, with 11 bases between. In DNA, the CDR3 is TGTGCCAGCAGTTTAGATGCCGGGAGAGAGACCCAGTACTTC. Translated, it gives CASSLDAGRETQYF.

This chain uses TRBV15 with TRBJ2-7; 7 nucleotides line up with TRBD1. CDR3 size: 15 residues. CDR1 LNHNV and CDR2 YYDKDF come from the germline V gene (reference sequence). V shed 1 base and J 0 bases; nucleotides not matched to a gene: 3. The CDR3 sequence is CATSRGTGSSYEQYF. CDR3 DNA sequence: TGTGCCACCAGCAGAGGGACAGGTTCCTCCTACGAGCAGTACTTC.

The DNA of the CDR3 is TGCAGCGTGAGCGGGAGCCCCTACAATGAGCAGTTCTTC. Translating gives CSVSGSPYNEQFF. The chain recombines TRBV29-1 with TRBJ2-1; 8 bases are a match to TRBD2. The germline V gene encodes CDR1 SQVTM and CDR2 ANQGSEA. CDR3 size: 13 residues. V lost 6 bases to trimming and J lost 2 bases; unmatched junction nucleotides: 3.

CDR3 amino acids: CASSFSHQETQYF. The CDR3 bases are TGTGCCAGCAGCTTCAGCCATCAAGAGACCCAGTACTTC. The chain has TRBV7-9 and TRBJ2-5; no firm D call. Trimming took 3 bases from V and 2 from J, leaving 7 bases between them. This CDR3 spans 13 amino acids. The V gene's germline CDR1 is SEHNR and CDR2 FQNEAQ (reference sequence).

The chain carries TRBV28 and TRBJ1-1; D gene unclear. The CDR3 is made up of 13 amino acids. CDR1 and CDR2 (germline): MDHEN, SYDVKM. V gave up 7 bases and J gave up 1 base, with 10 bases separating them. CDR3 nucleotide sequence: TGTGCCAGCACTCCTTTCGGGAACACTGAAGCTTTCTTT. It is translated as CASTPFGNTEAFF.

This clone was found once. This chain joins TRBV6-5 and TRBJ2-7, with D maybe TRBD2 (5 bases). The V gene's germline CDR1 is MNHEY and CDR2 SVGAGI. V lost 2 bases, J lost 5 bases, and 10 bases lay in between. The CDR3 length is 13 residues. As DNA, the CDR3 is TGTGCCAGCAGTTACGAGGGATCGGACGAGCAGTACTTC. Translation: CASSYEGSDEQYF.

This clone was picked up a small number of times. The chain couples TRBV9 to TRBJ2-1; D uncertain. This CDR3 has 14 residues. V was shortened by 2 bases and J by 0 bases, with 6 bases between the two germline ends. Germline values: CDR1 SGDLS, CDR2 YYNGEE. The CDR3 region has the DNA TGTGCCAGCAGCGTTTGGGACTCCTACAATGAGCAGTTCTTC. Encoded protein: CASSVWDSYNEQFF.